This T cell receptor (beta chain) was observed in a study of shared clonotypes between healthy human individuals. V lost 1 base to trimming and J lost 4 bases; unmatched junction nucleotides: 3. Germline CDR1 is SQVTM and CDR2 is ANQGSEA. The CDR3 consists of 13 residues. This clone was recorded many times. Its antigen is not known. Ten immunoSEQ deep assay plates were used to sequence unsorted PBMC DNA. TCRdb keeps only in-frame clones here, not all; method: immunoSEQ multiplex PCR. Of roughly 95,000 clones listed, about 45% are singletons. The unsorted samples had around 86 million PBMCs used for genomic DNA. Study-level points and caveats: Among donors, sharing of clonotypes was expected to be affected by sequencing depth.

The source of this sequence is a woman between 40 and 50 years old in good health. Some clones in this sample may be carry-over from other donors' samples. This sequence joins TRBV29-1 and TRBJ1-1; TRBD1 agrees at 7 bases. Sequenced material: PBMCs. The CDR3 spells CSVEAAGGTEAFF. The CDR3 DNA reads TGCAGCGTTGAAGCGGCAGGGGGCACTGAAGCTTTCTTT.